The clone carrying this TCR beta chain is a singleton in its sample. A read error may produce the germline difference seen at one junction end. The CDR3 loop spans 14 amino acids. Germline CDR1 and CDR2: MDHEN and SYDVKM. Using a constant-region primer together with ProtoScript II reverse transcriptase, TCR beta cDNA was made from about 500 ng of total RNA. Libraries of TCR beta came from three nested multiplex PCR rounds with slightly modified ARM-PCR. Primers for the first two PCR rounds were TRBV1-TRBV30 forward primers and a C-beta reverse primer (around 11 cycles per round). TCRdb recomputed calls from the multiplex PCR reads with MiXCR, one row per CDR3 protein. The sample has 100,000 or so distinct CDR3 sequences; 80% to 85% are singletons. Co-extraction of both nucleic acids (RNA and DNA) used roughly 18-32 mg of unsorted bulk tissue. This record comes from a study of tumor-infiltrating lymphocytes in primary liver carcinoma.

Sequencing was done on a sample of liver tumor tissue from sampling region 3. Subset specified: tumor region T3, left-lateral pole. J is TRBJ2-5 and V is TRBV28, with D hard to call. The TCR sequence derives from a man in his forties or fifties with primary liver carcinoma and hepatitis B virus infection. This chain's CDR3 is CARSFIELGQIQYF. The CDR3 nucleotides are TGTGCCAGGAGTTTTATAGAGTTGGGTCAGATCCAGTACTTC.